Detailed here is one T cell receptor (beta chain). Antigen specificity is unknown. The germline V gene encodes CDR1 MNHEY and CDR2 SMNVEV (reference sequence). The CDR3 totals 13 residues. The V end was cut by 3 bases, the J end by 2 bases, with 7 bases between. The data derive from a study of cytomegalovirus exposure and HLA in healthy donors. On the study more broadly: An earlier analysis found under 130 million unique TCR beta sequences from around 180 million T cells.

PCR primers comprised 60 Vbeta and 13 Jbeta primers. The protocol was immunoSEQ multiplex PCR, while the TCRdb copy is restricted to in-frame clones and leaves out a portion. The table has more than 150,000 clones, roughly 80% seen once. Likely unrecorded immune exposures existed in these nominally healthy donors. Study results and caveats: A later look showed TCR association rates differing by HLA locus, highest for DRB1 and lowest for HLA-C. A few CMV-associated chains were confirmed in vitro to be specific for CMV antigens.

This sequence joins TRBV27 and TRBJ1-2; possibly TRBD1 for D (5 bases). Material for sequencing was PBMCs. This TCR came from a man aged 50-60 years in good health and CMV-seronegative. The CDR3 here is CASSFKGNYGYTF. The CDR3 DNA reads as TGTGCCAGCAGTTTCAAGGGGAACTATGGCTACACCTTC.